This paragraph covers one TCR beta chain sequence. Per the original methods: The assay estimated nucleated cells by amplifying reference gene primers. Using immunoSEQ multiplex PCR, the repertoire was profiled, and TCRdb retains in-frame clones only, with some absent. V and J calls and clone size follow that table, whereas D and trimming were derived from the DNA. The data hold 120,000 to 150,000 clones, with roughly 79% observed a single time. The data originate from a study of blood T cell repertoires in COVID-19. Study details: There were acute and convalescent COVID-19 samples, and they came from the United States, Italy and Spain. PBMCs, B-cell-depleted T cells, or T cells were the source of the cDNA or gDNA that made up the material.

This sequence originates from a human donor with acute or convalescent COVID-19. The donor label of this sample is uncertain. Sequenced input: peripheral blood.

The CDR3, as DNA: TGTGCCAGCAGCGGAGGTGGGACTGAAGCTTTCTTT. It encodes CASSGGGTEAFF. The V call is TRBV2, the J call TRBJ1-1; D is uncertain. The V and J ends lost 6 bases and 5 bases respectively, with 10 bases between them. The CDR3 consists of 12 residues. CDR1 and CDR2 (germline): SNHLY, FYNNEI. Using reference TRBV2 and TRBJ1-1 for the parts outside the CDR3, the full variable domain is EPEVTQTPSHQVTQMGQEVILRCVPISNHLYFYWYRQILGQKVEFLVSFYNNEISEKSEIFDDQFSVERPDGSNFTLKIRSTKLEDSAMYFCASSGGGTEAFFGQGTRLTVV.